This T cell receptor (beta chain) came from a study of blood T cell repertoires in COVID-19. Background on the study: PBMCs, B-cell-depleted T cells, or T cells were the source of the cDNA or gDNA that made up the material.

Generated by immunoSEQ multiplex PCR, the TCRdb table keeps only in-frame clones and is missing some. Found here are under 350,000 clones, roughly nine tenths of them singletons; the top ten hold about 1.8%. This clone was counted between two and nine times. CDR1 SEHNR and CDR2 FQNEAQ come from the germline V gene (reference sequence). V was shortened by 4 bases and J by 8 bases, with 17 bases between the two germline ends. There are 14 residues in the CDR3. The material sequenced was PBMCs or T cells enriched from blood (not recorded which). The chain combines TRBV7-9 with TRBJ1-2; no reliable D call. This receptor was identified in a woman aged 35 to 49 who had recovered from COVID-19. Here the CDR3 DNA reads TGTGCCAGCAGCTCCCTATTCTCCCTAGGAGGCTACACCTTC. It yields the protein CASSSLFSLGGYTF. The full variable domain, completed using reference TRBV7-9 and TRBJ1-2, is DTGVSQNPRHKITKRGQNVTFRCDPISEHNRLYWYRQTLGQGPEFLTYFQNEAQLEKSRLLSDRFSAERPKGSFSTLEIQRTEQGDSAMYLCASSSLFSLGGYTFGSGTRLTVV.